Listed below are T cell receptor beta chains from one sample, sequenced in a study of post-analysis software for immune sequencing data. TCRdb used MiXCR to reprocess the PCR reads, holding one entry per CDR3 protein. The data show about 540,000 distinct CDR3 sequences, 34% seen once. The sample was blood. The receptor source for this set is a girl under 18 with multiple sclerosis. The CDR3 runs from the conserved cysteine through the conserved F or W. A D gene is named only where the DNA matches it firmly. Some rows have no size entry. The others give once, few or many, or a class for an expanded clone.

TRBD1,.,TRBV7-8,TRBJ2-5,CASSYWTGGPETQYF,TGTGCCAGCAGCTACTGGACAGGGGGGCCAGAGACCCAGTACTTC
TRBD1,.,TRBV20-1,TRBJ1-1,CSARGSGGLGTEAFF,TGCAGTGCTAGAGGCTCAGGGGGCCTCGGCACTGAAGCTTTCTTT
.,.,TRBV4-2,TRBJ1-1,CASSQVTNMNTEAFF,TGTGCCAGCAGCCAGGTGACAAACATGAACACTGAAGCTTTCTTT
TRBD1,few,TRBV9,TRBJ2-7,CASSVAEGQAYEQYF,TGTGCCAGCAGCGTAGCTGAAGGACAGGCCTACGAGCAGTACTTC
.,.,TRBV12-3/TRBV12-4,TRBJ1-1,CASRGVVSGLAFF,TGTGCCAGCAGGGGGGTTGTGTCAGGGCTAGCTTTCTTT
TRBD2,.,TRBV6-1,TRBJ2-1,CTSSTGTRRLGEQFF,TGTACCAGCAGTACCGGGACTAGGCGTCTGGGTGAGCAGTTCTTC
.,.,TRBV12-3/TRBV12-4,TRBJ1-4,CASSPGLFNEKLFF,TGTGCCAGCAGTCCGGGACTATTTAATGAAAAACTGTTTTTT
.,.,TRBV29-1,TRBJ1-2,CSVERHDIHLGYGYTF,TGCAGCGTTGAGCGACACGACATCCACCTAGGGTATGGCTACACCTTC
.,few,TRBV7-9,TRBJ1-2,CASSLGGLNGYTF,TGTGCCAGCAGCTTAGGTGGACTAAATGGCTACACCTTC
.,.,TRBV5-1,TRBJ1-6,CASSLETDNSPLHF,TGCGCCAGCAGCTTGGAGACCGATAATTCACCCCTCCACTTT
TRBD1,.,TRBV25-1,TRBJ2-3,CASSDTTGALGRDTQYF,TGTGCCAGCAGTGATACGACAGGGGCCCTAGGTAGGGATACGCAGTATTTT
.,.,TRBV20-1,TRBJ2-7,CSARDKDAYEQYF,TGCAGTGCTAGAGATAAAGACGCCTACGAGCAGTACTTC
.,few,TRBV10-3,TRBJ2-5,CAISVQGETQYF,TGTGCCATCAGTGTCCAGGGAGAGACCCAGTACTTC
.,.,TRBV7-3,TRBJ1-1,CASSLSRQSEAFF,TGTGCCAGCAGCTTATCCCGACAGTCCGAAGCTTTCTTT
TRBD2,.,TRBV12-3/TRBV12-4,TRBJ2-1,CASRSGTTGLNEQFF,TGTGCCAGCAGATCCGGGACTACTGGGTTGAATGAGCAGTTCTTC
.,few,TRBV4-2,TRBJ2-1,CASSRSLVGNEQFF,TGTGCCAGCAGCCGCTCCCTAGTGGGGAATGAGCAGTTCTTC
.,.,TRBV7-2,TRBJ1-5,CASSHVGSGNQPQHF,TGTGCCAGCAGCCATGTAGGGAGTGGCAATCAGCCCCAGCATTTT
.,.,TRBV29-1,TRBJ2-5,CSVVGTGETQYF,TGCAGCGTTGTCGGAACCGGGGAGACCCAGTACTTC
TRBD1,.,TRBV4-1,TRBJ1-4,CASSQEDFRGANEKLFF,TGCGCCAGCAGCCAAGAAGACTTCAGGGGGGCAAATGAAAAACTGTTTTTT
.,.,TRBV9,TRBJ1-2,CASSVGAEGYYGYTF,TGTGCCAGCAGCGTAGGAGCAGAGGGCTACTATGGCTACACCTTC
.,many,TRBV7-6,TRBJ2-1,CASSSPRNEQFF,TGTGCCAGCAGCTCTCCGAGGAATGAGCAGTTCTTC
TRBD2,many,TRBV9,TRBJ2-4,CASSAGGNKNIQYF,TGTGCCAGCAGCGCGGGGGGGAACAAAAACATTCAGTACTTC
TRBD2,few,TRBV4-2,TRBJ2-1,CASSQDRLATYLFF,TGTGCCAGCAGCCAAGACCGACTAGCGACGTATCTGTTCTTC
.,few,TRBV19,TRBJ1-5,CASSIRYSNQPQHF,TGTGCCAGTAGTATCAGATATAGCAATCAGCCCCAGCATTTT
TRBD1,few,TRBV6-2/TRBV6-3,TRBJ2-5,CASSYSMSTGETQYF,TGTGCCAGCAGTTACTCGATGTCGACAGGGGAGACCCAGTACTTC
TRBD2,few,TRBV25-1,TRBJ2-3,CAGEGGLAFYYTDTQYF,TGTGCCGGCGAAGGAGGACTAGCTTTTTACTACACAGATACGCAGTATTTT
.,.,TRBV7-9,TRBJ2-3,CASPSEQGLTDTQYF,TGTGCCTCTCCCTCGGAGCAGGGGTTGACAGATACGCAGTATTTT
.,few,TRBV5-1,TRBJ2-5,CASSSATGARMTETQYF,TGCGCCAGCAGCTCCGCCACCGGGGCACGTATGACGGAGACCCAGTACTTC
.,.,TRBV14,TRBJ1-6,CASSQNGPGLTLPPLHF,TGTGCCAGCAGCCAAAATGGGCCAGGATTAACCCTTCCACCCCTCCACTTT
TRBD1,few,TRBV2,TRBJ2-3,CASSRTGDTDTQYF,TGTGCCAGCAGTCGGACAGGGGACACAGATACGCAGTATTTT
.,.,TRBV5-1,TRBJ1-2,CASSPTQVTYGYTF,TGCGCCAGCAGCCCCACCCAGGTGACCTATGGCTACACCTTC
.,.,TRBV24-1,TRBJ2-3,CATSVDGVTTDTQYF,TGTGCCACCAGTGTCGACGGGGTCACCACAGATACGCAGTATTTT
.,many,TRBV15,TRBJ2-5,CATSRDVETQYF,TGTGCCACCAGCAGAGATGTGGAAACCCAGTACTTC
TRBD1,few,TRBV29-1,TRBJ2-3,CSSGTGLGTQYF,TGCAGCTCCGGGACAGGGTTAGGCACGCAGTATTTT
.,.,TRBV27,TRBJ2-3,CASSLSTGAVSTDTQYF,TGTGCCAGCAGTTTATCGACTGGGGCGGTTAGCACAGATACGCAGTATTTT
TRBD2,.,TRBV29-1,TRBJ2-1,CSVDQGLAEEGEQFF,TGCAGCGTGGATCAAGGACTAGCGGAGGAGGGGGAGCAGTTCTTC
.,.,TRBV5-1,TRBJ1-2,CASSLEVRDARRYGYTF,TGCGCCAGCAGCTTGGAGGTCCGGGACGCTCGACGCTATGGCTACACCTTC
TRBD2,.,TRBV5-4,TRBJ2-3,CASTPGNGLAGGPGPDTQYF,TGTGCCAGCACACCCGGAAACGGACTAGCGGGGGGCCCCGGACCGGATACGCAGTATTTT
.,.,TRBV7-2,TRBJ2-7,CASSFGESYEQYF,TGTGCCAGCAGCTTCGGGGAATCCTACGAGCAGTACTTC
.,few,TRBV20-1,TRBJ2-5,CSASPPGGAQYF,TGCAGTGCTAGCCCCCCGGGGGGCGCCCAGTACTTC
.,many,TRBV10-3,TRBJ2-5,CAAGGLGETQYF,TGTGCCGCCGGGGGGCTAGGGGAGACCCAGTACTTC
TRBD2,.,TRBV7-3,TRBJ2-1,CASSLTGGGNEQFF,TGTGCCAGCAGCTTAACGGGGGGAGGGAATGAGCAGTTCTTC
.,few,TRBV12-3/TRBV12-4,TRBJ2-3,CASSLRSGPLRRSSTDTQYF,TGTGCCAGCAGTTTAAGGTCGGGACCCCTAAGACGTTCCAGCACAGATACGCAGTATTTT
TRBD1,.,TRBV5-1,TRBJ2-1,CASSLYGQGARNEQFF,TGCGCCAGTAGCTTATACGGACAGGGGGCGAGGAATGAGCAGTTCTTC
.,.,TRBV5-1,TRBJ2-1,CASSLGVGAEQFF,TGCGCCAGCAGCTTGGGAGTAGGTGCTGAGCAGTTCTTC
.,.,TRBV5-1,TRBJ1-2,CASSPGHVYGYTF,TGCGCCAGCAGCCCTGGGCACGTCTATGGCTACACCTTC
.,.,TRBV10-3,TRBJ2-5,CAIGEAAGKETQYF,TGTGCCATCGGTGAGGCTGCAGGGAAAGAGACCCAGTACTTC
TRBD1,few,TRBV5-1,TRBJ2-7,CASGLETGLRGQYF,TGCGCCAGCGGACTCGAGACAGGGCTACGAGGACAGTACTTC
TRBD1,.,TRBV5-1,TRBJ2-7,CASSLGTGGGYEQYF,TGTGCCAGCAGCTTAGGGACAGGGGGCGGCTACGAGCAGTACTTC
TRBD1,.,TRBV29-1,TRBJ2-3,CSVARGPTDTQYF,TGCAGTGTGGCAAGGGGGCCCACAGATACGCAGTATTTT
.,.,TRBV6-2/TRBV6-3,TRBJ2-6,CASRELGSGANVLTF,TGTGCCAGCAGGGAGTTAGGATCTGGGGCCAACGTCCTGACTTTC
.,.,TRBV20-1,TRBJ2-1,CSARDGTGDHNEQFF,TGCAGTGCTAGAGACGGGACTGGCGACCACAATGAGCAGTTCTTC
TRBD1,.,TRBV13,TRBJ1-1,CASSAGDRSTEAFF,TGTGCCAGCAGCGCAGGGGACAGGAGCACTGAAGCTTTCTTT
TRBD1,.,TRBV28,TRBJ1-2,CASGDWDSPNYGYTF,TGTGCCAGCGGCGATTGGGACAGTCCTAACTATGGCTACACCTTC
.,.,TRBV4-1,TRBJ1-4,CASSQDHPVQSNEKLFF,TGCGCCAGCAGCCAAGATCATCCGGTGCAGTCTAATGAAAAACTGTTTTTT
.,once,TRBV5-1,TRBJ2-3,CASSLYEGAGTDTQYF,TGCGCCAGCAGCTTGTACGAGGGAGCGGGCACAGATACGCAGTATTTT
.,.,TRBV3-1,TRBJ2-3,CASSPLGSTDAQYF,TGTGCCAGCAGCCCATTGGGGAGCACAGATGCGCAGTATTTT
.,.,TRBV12-3/TRBV12-4,TRBJ1-1,CASSFGGFNTEAFF,TGTGCCAGCAGTTTTGGGGGGTTTAACACTGAAGCTTTCTTT
TRBD2,.,TRBV2,TRBJ2-1,CASRGTSGNNEQFF,TGTGCCAGCAGAGGGACTAGCGGGAACAATGAGCAGTTCTTC